Included here is one T cell receptor (beta chain) sequence, with context. Its antigen is not yet known. Within one base of it there is no much larger clone, and no base qualities were kept. This specimen comes from a study of early T cells in non-severe SARS-CoV-2 infection (dated by TCRdb to about 2021). Describing the broader study: Because TCR sequencing was done on bulk RNA from unsorted whole blood, the alpha and beta chains could not be paired.

The library was generated by 5' RACE. Sequencing was performed on a NextSeq 500. In the TCR library protocol, unique molecular identifiers were attached to individual cDNA molecules to correct for PCR bias and sequencing error. Sequencing covered both TCR alpha and beta chains, and within each sample the abundances of alpha and beta sequences were tightly co-correlated. Per the source publication's procedure: Decombinator V4 was used to perform V gene, J gene and CDR3 annotation of TCR sequences. TCRs were defined as expanded if a significant change between any two time points was detected under a Poisson model with p below 0.0001. TCR abundances were normalised to the total number of TCRs sequenced in each sample and reported as counts per million. A search of VDJdb, accessed on 1 November 2021, was run for TCRs annotated to CMV, EBV and SARS-CoV-2, with TCRs annotated for multiple antigens excluded. The raw public data were reprocessed by TCRdb itself: fastp quality trimming at Q25, MiXCR clonotype calling, in-frame beta chains only. Rows with one shared CDR3 protein collapse into an entry with the most common genes and DNA. The V and J calls follow TCRdb's processing rather than the paper's. For this sample the table gives tens of thousands of distinct CDR3 sequences, of which about an eighth were detected only once. The ten largest make up more than 6.5% of the sample.

The study at large found these results: VDJdb matching was skewed toward anti-spike CD8 responses and likely underestimated virus-specific expansions by missing private and CD4 specificities.

The study was a case-control design nested within a healthcare worker cohort in London, UK, with weekly nasopharyngeal swab PCR tests and blood sampling. Healthcare workers were recruited between 23 and 31 March 2020, during the week of the UK lockdown, and were followed weekly for up to about 16 weeks. Sequenced material: whole blood. This TCR was recovered from an adult who was a healthcare worker with PCR-confirmed SARS-CoV-2 infection or an uninfected control (not recorded which).

The encoded CDR3 is CAWNVRQTIYF. The DNA is as follows: TGTGCCTGGAACGTTAGACAGACCATATATTTT. The sequence joins TRBV30 to TRBJ1-3, and perhaps TRBD1 as D gene, on 5 matching bases. Trimming removed 4 bases from V and 10 bases from J, leaving 11 bases between the germline ends. Including the terminal cysteine and phenylalanine, the CDR3 comprises 11 residues. The only DNA kept is the CDR3, 33 bases in frame from the first base. Reading the germline V gene (reference sequence) gives CDR1 GTSNPN and CDR2 SVGIG.